This T cell receptor beta chain was profiled in a study of shared clonotypes between healthy human individuals. CD45RO-negative, CCR7-positively selected cells formed the naive CD8 fraction, excluding terminally differentiated effector memory CD45RA+ cells. Each sample came from a Caucasian adult donor living in Nashville, Tennessee. Study observations and caveats: Clonotypes that were shared across a handful of donors made up around 5% of naive CD4 clonotypes.

Original processing notes: Filtering was not the same, since immunoSEQ gave junction-only sequences without quality scores. The protocol was immunoSEQ multiplex PCR, while the TCRdb copy is restricted to in-frame clones and leaves out a portion. Clone size and V and J calls were adopted from that table, with D and trimming inferred from the DNA. The sample holds more than 600,000 clones, about 91% seen once. Worth noting for this clone: What it recognizes is unknown. One end of the junction does not line up with germline, which may come from a read error. The same CDR3 arises from other DNA sequences in this sample as well.

Sequencing was done on a sample of naive CD8+ T cells sorted from blood. The receptor was derived from a man aged 25-45 years in good health.

DNA of the CDR3: TGTGCCAGTAGCGTAGTCGGCGGGAACTACAATGAGCAGTTCTTC. Protein sequence: CASSVVGGNYNEQFF. The V call is TRBV9, the J call TRBJ2-1, with D possibly being TRBD2 (6 bases). The CDR3 totals 15 residues. Germline V lookup: CDR1 SGDLS, CDR2 YYNGEE.